This T cell receptor beta chain was obtained from a study of control samples from healthy donors and cancer patients. This clone was seen once. Method: immunoSEQ multiplex PCR; TCRdb's copy keeps in-frame clones and lacks some. The data show 46,000 or so clones, over 90% seen once. Germline CDR1 and CDR2: LGHDT and YNNKEL (reference sequence). V dropped 5 bases and J dropped 1 base, with 11 bases sitting between them. There are 14 residues in the CDR3. Sequenced input: PBMCs. The V call is TRBV3-1 (or the pseudogene TRBV3-2), the J call TRBJ1-2; tentative D call: TRBD1 (6 bases). This clonotype was obtained from a woman between 45 and 65 years old with head and neck cancer. CDR3 DNA: TGTGCCAGCAGCTTTGGACAGTTTAACTATGGCTACACCTTC. The encoded protein is CASSFGQFNYGYTF.